This T cell receptor beta chain was sequenced in a study of cytomegalovirus exposure and HLA in healthy donors. Amplification used 60 Vbeta primers and 13 Jbeta primers. Produced via immunoSEQ multiplex PCR; TCRdb's table is partial and in-frame only. The data hold some 130,000 clones, with under 85% observed a single time. Trimming at V came to 1 base and at J to 6 bases, leaving 7 bases not matched to a gene. CDR3 length: 15 amino acids. Germline V gives CDR1 SNHLY, CDR2 FYNNEI. V and J are TRBV2 and TRBJ1-1, with 8 bases identical to TRBD1. The receptor's source is a man aged 30 to 39 in good health and CMV-seronegative. The sample was PBMCs. The CDR3 coding sequence is TGTGCCAGCAGTGAAGGAGGACAGGGATTGGCTGAAGCTTTCTTT. Protein: CASSEGGQGLAEAFF.